This T cell receptor (beta chain) was sequenced during a study of a mutant IDH1 vaccine in newly diagnosed glioma. The time point here: baseline, week 1 (first vaccination visit). Described treatment: pre-vaccination baseline after standard-of-care therapy. Germline values: CDR1 SNHLY, CDR2 FYNNEI. After removal of 3 bases from V and 7 bases from J, the junction contained 7 bases not matched to a gene. This CDR3 has 15 residues. TCRdb's copy holds only in-frame clones and misses some; the assay was immunoSEQ multiplex PCR. The data show over 75,000 clones, about 82% seen once. This clone was detected a few times.

The receptor was derived from a man in his forties or fifties with glioma. Source: PBMCs, taken from a glioma patient treated with radiotherapy, temozolomide or both. The chain joins TRBV2 to TRBJ2-2; 8 bases line up with TRBD2. The CDR3 loop is CASSDTHGRGGELFF. CDR3 DNA sequence: TGTGCCAGCAGTGATACCCACGGGAGGGGCGGGGAGCTGTTTTTT.